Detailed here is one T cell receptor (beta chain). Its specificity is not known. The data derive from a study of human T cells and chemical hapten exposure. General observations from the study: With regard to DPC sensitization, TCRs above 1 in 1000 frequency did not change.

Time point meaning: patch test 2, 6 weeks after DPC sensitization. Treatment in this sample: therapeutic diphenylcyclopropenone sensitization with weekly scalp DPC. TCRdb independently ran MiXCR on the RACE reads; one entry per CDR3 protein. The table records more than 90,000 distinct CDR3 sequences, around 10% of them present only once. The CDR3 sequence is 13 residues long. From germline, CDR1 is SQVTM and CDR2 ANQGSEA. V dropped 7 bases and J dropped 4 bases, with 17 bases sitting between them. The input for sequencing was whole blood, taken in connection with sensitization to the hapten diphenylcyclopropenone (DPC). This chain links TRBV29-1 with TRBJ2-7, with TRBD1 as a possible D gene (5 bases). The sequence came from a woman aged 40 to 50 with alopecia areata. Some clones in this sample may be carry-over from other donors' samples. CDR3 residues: CSAAAGLRYEQYF. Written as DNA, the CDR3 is TGCAGCGCTGCCGCAGGGCTTAGGTACGAGCAGTACTTC.